The 22 T cell receptor beta chains below were found in one sample sequenced in a study of T cell repertoires in cytomegalovirus infection. Their antigen targets remain unknown. TCRdb re-called the reads with MiXCR, one entry per CDR3 protein. The sample lists roughly 700,000 distinct CDR3 sequences; 33% were seen once. Sequencing was performed on cultured PBMCs, taken from culture after CMV antigen stimulation. All receptors come from a human donor in good health (CMV status not recorded). Some clones in this sample may be carry-over from other donors' samples.

In its sample, this clonotype was seen a few times. For the CDR3, the DNA is TGCAGCGTTGTCGGGGCGCCAAGACACACAGATACGCAGTATTTT. This translates into CSVVGAPRHTDTQYF. The chain couples TRBV29-1 to TRBJ2-3; D may match TRBD1 or TRBD2 (5 bases each). The germline V and J ends were trimmed by 4 bases and 2 bases, with 16 bases remaining between them. CDR1 is SQVTM, CDR2 ANQGSEA, per germline. CDR3 length: 15 amino acids.

The table lists this clonotype with a few counts. The chain carries TRBV5-5 and TRBJ2-7, with 7 bases matching TRBD2. The CDR3 consists of 15 residues. V lost 2 bases and J lost 2; bases outside the gene matches: 7. The germline CDR1 and CDR2 sequences are SGHKS and YYEKEE (reference sequence). The CDR3 DNA reads TGTGCCAGCAGCTTCGGCGGGAGAATCACCTACGAGCAGTACTTC. The encoded protein is CASSFGGRITYEQYF. Based on the CDR3 plus reference TRBV5-5 and TRBJ2-7, the full variable domain is DAGVTQSPTHLIKTRGQQVTLRCSPISGHKSVSWYQQVLGQGPQFIFQYYEKEERGRGNFPDRFSARQFPNYSSELNVNALLLGDSALYLCASSFGGRITYEQYFGPGTRLTVT.

This clonotype has more than one count but fewer than ten. CDR3 region: CASRFDSNEQFF. CDR3 nucleotide sequence: TGTGCCAGCAGGTTCGACTCGAATGAGCAGTTCTTC. The V and J genes are TRBV12-3 or TRBV12-4 and TRBJ2-1; no clear D. The V end lost 6 bases, the J end lost 7 bases, and 10 bases lay between the germline ends. The CDR3 has 12 residues.

This chain joins TRBV12-3 or TRBV12-4 and TRBJ2-3; D is perhaps TRBD1 (6 bases). This CDR3 region has 14 residues. V was pared by 6 bases and J by 3 bases, with 13 bases between. The CDR3 DNA reads TGTGCCAGCAGCCATATCGGGACAACAGATACGCAGTATTTT. Residues: CASSHIGTTDTQYF.

This clonotype showed up just a few times. This CDR3 is CASSRRVLAVGNTIYF. In DNA form, the CDR3 reads TGTGCCAGCAGCCGGAGGGTTCTGGCAGTTGGAAACACCATATATTTT. This sequence joins TRBV2 and TRBJ1-3; D gene unclear. CDR3 length equals 16 residues. Per the germline V gene, CDR1 is SNHLY and CDR2 is FYNNEI. The V and J ends lost 6 bases and 3 bases respectively, with 18 bases between them.

The chain carries TRBV19 and TRBJ2-1; D gene uncertain. Germline-derived CDR1 and CDR2 are LNHDA and SQIVND (reference sequence). V lost 0 bases, J lost 2 bases, and 8 bases lay in between. This CDR3 contains 15 residues. The CDR3 sequence is CASSIEGKTYNEQFF. The CDR3 DNA sequence: TGTGCCAGTAGTATAGAGGGGAAGACCTACAATGAGCAGTTCTTC.

This clonotype has at least ten counts. The V gene is TRBV20-1, the J gene TRBJ2-7; 9 nucleotides match TRBD1. In germline, CDR1 is DFQATT, CDR2 SNEGSKA (reference sequence). The CDR3 is 19 residues long. V was clipped by 6 bases and J by 3 bases; unmatched bases: 24. In DNA form, the CDR3 reads TGCAGTGCCCTTCCCTCCCCCCCTTACCGGGACAGGGTAGGCTACGAGCAGTACTTC. It yields the protein CSALPSPPYRDRVGYEQYF.

The rearrangement links TRBV7-2 to TRBJ2-3, with D possibly TRBD2 on 5 matching bases. This CDR3 is 16 amino acids long. Germline V lookup: CDR1 SGHTA, CDR2 FQGNSA. Trimming left V 5 bases short and J 2 bases short, with 17 bases between. The CDR3 region has the DNA TGTGCCAGCAGCGCCTATATCGGGATAGCCACAGATACGCAGTATTTT. It encodes CASSAYIGIATDTQYF.

The chain carries TRBV19 and TRBJ1-1; D is perhaps TRBD1 (6 bases). Between the trimmed V and J ends, which lost 7 bases and 0 bases, there was a span of 24 bases. Germline V gene data show CDR1 as LNHDA and CDR2 as SQIVND (reference sequence). CDR3 length: 18 residues. The CDR3 protein is CASKGVAGRGRLNTEAFF. Here the CDR3 DNA reads TGTGCCAGTAAGGGGGTCGCGGGCAGGGGAAGGTTGAACACTGAAGCTTTCTTT.

This clonotype was recorded a few times. The CDR3 DNA sequence: TGTGCCAGTAAGGCAGGTGGGGTCGGCACAGATACGCAGTATTTT. It specifies CASKAGGVGTDTQYF. This sequence joins TRBV19 and TRBJ2-3, with D unresolved. CDR3 length equals 15 residues. Trimming stripped 7 bases from V and 1 base from J, with 15 bases between. CDR1 is LNHDA, CDR2 SQIVND, per germline (reference sequence).

The chain is built from TRBV2 and TRBJ1-5; D gene uncertain. Germline-derived CDR1 and CDR2 are SNHLY and FYNNEI. This CDR3 region has 16 residues. Trimming stripped 4 bases from V and 2 bases from J, with 15 bases between. The CDR3 spells CASSGKWGVGNQPQHF. The CDR3 DNA is TGTGCCAGCAGTGGGAAGTGGGGAGTGGGCAATCAGCCCCAGCATTTT.

The chain carries TRBV12-5 and TRBJ2-7; D is undetermined. This CDR3 region has 12 residues. CDR1 LGHNT and CDR2 FRNRAP come from the germline V gene. V gave up 2 bases and J gave up 2 bases, with 4 bases separating them. The CDR3 nucleotides are TGTGCTAGTGGTTTGCTAGCCTACGAGCAGTACTTC. Its translation is CASGLLAYEQYF.

The CDR3 region has the DNA TGCAGTGCTATACCTCAAGTCCCGGGACTAGCGGGAGAGGAGACCCAGTACTTC. It specifies CSAIPQVPGLAGEETQYF. This chain links TRBV20-1 with TRBJ2-5; 14 positions match TRBD2. The CDR3 is made up of 18 amino acids. Germline CDR1 is DFQATT and CDR2 is SNEGSKA (reference sequence). Losses at the gene ends were 4 bases for V and 5 bases for J; bases not matched to a gene: 15.

CDR3 in DNA: TGTGCCAGCAGTCCCCAGGGGTCAAGCTACACCTTC. Its protein product is CASSPQGSSYTF. The J gene is TRBJ1-2, the V gene TRBV7-9, with D maybe TRBD1 (6 bases). V was clipped by 6 bases and J by 9 bases, with 14 bases between them. The CDR3 sequence is 12 residues long. Germline V CDR1 and CDR2: SEHNR, FQNEAQ (reference sequence).

This chain links TRBV20-1 with TRBJ1-6, with TRBD1 identical over 10 bases. The germline CDR1 and CDR2 sequences are DFQATT and SNEGSKA (reference sequence). V was clipped by 0 bases and J by 10 bases; unmatched bases: 6. The CDR3 loop spans 15 amino acids. CDR3 region: CSARDGGTGDSPLHF. CDR3 nucleotides: TGCAGTGCTAGAGACGGGGGGACAGGGGACTCACCCCTCCACTTT.

This clonotype appeared a few times. The gene calls are TRBV7-2 and TRBJ2-1, with D unclear. The CDR3 has 11 amino acids. V lost 5 bases and J lost 8, with 7 bases in between. Germline loops: CDR1 SGHTA, CDR2 FQGNSA. The CDR3 nucleotides read TGTGCCAGCAGCCCGACATATGAGCAGTTCTTC. The encoded protein is CASSPTYEQFF.

This clonotype was seen a handful of times. The V and J genes are TRBV6-5 and TRBJ2-5; the match to TRBD1 covers 7 bases. The CDR3 consists of 16 residues. J was trimmed by 4 bases and V by 0 bases; bases with no gene match: 8. Germline-derived CDR1 and CDR2 are MNHEY and SVGAGI. CDR3 residues: CASSYSLGQGVETQYF. Here the CDR3 DNA reads TGTGCCAGCAGTTACTCGTTGGGGCAGGGGGTAGAGACCCAGTACTTC.

In this sample, this clonotype turned up many times. CDR3 nucleotide sequence: TGTGCCAGCAGCTTACAGCTAACTAATGAAAAACTGTTTTTT. Translation gives CASSLQLTNEKLFF. The chain joins TRBV7-2 to TRBJ1-4; D is unresolved. This CDR3 spans 14 amino acids. V was cut by 2 bases and J by 1 base, with 5 bases left in between. Germline loops: CDR1 SGHTA, CDR2 FQGNSA.

This clonotype was picked up many times. The chain employs TRBV6-1 and TRBJ2-3; no reliable D call. With 4 bases removed from V and 2 bases from J, the gap between germline ends came to 7 bases. The germline V gene has CDR1 MNHNS and CDR2 SASEGT. The length of the CDR3 is 13 residues. Here the CDR3 reads CASSGTYTDTQYF. In nucleotides, the CDR3 is TGTGCCAGCAGTGGAACTTACACAGATACGCAGTATTTT.

This clonotype occurred a few times. The chain couples TRBV7-2 to TRBJ1-1; the match to TRBD1 covers 8 bases. The V and J ends lost 6 bases and 7 bases, in that order; junction bases with no gene match: 7. Germline CDR1 and CDR2: SGHTA and FQGNSA. The CDR3 sequence is 13 residues long. The CDR3 region is CASSLSGGLEAFF. Written as DNA, the CDR3 is TGTGCCAGCAGTCTCTCAGGGGGCCTTGAAGCTTTCTTT.

A few counts support this clonotype. This chain links TRBV7-9 with TRBJ2-2; no definite D call. In germline, CDR1 is SEHNR, CDR2 FQNEAQ (reference sequence). CDR3 length: 12 residues. V was clipped by 5 bases and J by 6 bases, with 7 bases between them. The CDR3 here is CASSPGPGELFF. CDR3 in DNA: TGTGCCAGCAGCCCCGGGCCCGGGGAGCTGTTTTTT.

The chain employs TRBV27 and TRBJ2-3; D call uncertain. Trimming removed 1 base from V and 5 bases from J, with 7 bases in between. Germline assignment: CDR1 MNHEY and CDR2 SMNVEV (reference sequence). This CDR3 comprises 13 residues. The CDR3 DNA reads as TGTGCCAGCAGTTTATTATTCAGAGATACGCAGTATTTT. Its protein is CASSLLFRDTQYF.